This T cell receptor beta chain was captured in a study of CD4+ T cells in melanoma. TCRdb keeps only in-frame clones here, not all; method: immunoSEQ multiplex PCR. The sample consists of about 13,000 clones, around 80% of them appearing once. CDR3 length equals 13 residues. V shed 8 bases and J shed 6 bases, with 17 bases lying between them. CDR1 MNHNY and CDR2 SVGAGI come from the germline V gene (reference sequence). The chain joins TRBV6-6 to TRBJ2-7; D is uncertain. What was sequenced was cells from a culture (not recorded whether cultured in vitro). This TCR was recovered from a human donor with melanoma. This CDR3 reads CASLSTGAGEQYF. For the CDR3, the DNA is TGTGCCAGCCTTTCAACTGGTGCTGGCGAGCAGTACTTC.